The rows below give T cell receptor beta chains drawn from one sample of a study of T cell repertoires in cytomegalovirus infection. TCRdb re-called the reads with MiXCR, one entry per CDR3 protein. The profile shows about 460,000 distinct CDR3 sequences, around 11% of them singletons. Sequencing used PBMCs. The receptors derive from a human donor in good health (CMV status not recorded). Some clones in this sample may be carry-over from other donors' samples. The CDR3 runs from the conserved cysteine through the conserved F or W. The D gene is left open where the match is weak. Only some rows state a clone size, as once, few, many or a class for expanded clones.

d_gene: TRBD2; abundance: few; v_gene: TRBV2; j_gene: TRBJ2-4; CDR3aa: CASRTRGGENIQYF; CDR3nt: TGTGCCAGCAGGACACGGGGAGGGGAAAACATTCAGTACTTC
d_gene: NA; abundance: many; v_gene: TRBV7-2; j_gene: TRBJ2-3; CDR3aa: CASSLLGRGQDTQYF; CDR3nt: TGTGCCAGCAGCTTACTAGGGCGGGGTCAAGATACGCAGTATTTT
d_gene: NA; abundance: NA; v_gene: TRBV29-1; j_gene: TRBJ2-7; CDR3aa: CSVEEYRGTYEQYF; CDR3nt: TGCAGCGTTGAAGAGTATCGGGGGACCTACGAGCAGTACTTC
d_gene: TRBD1; abundance: NA; v_gene: TRBV9; j_gene: TRBJ1-5; CDR3aa: CASSVGLGQPNQPQHF; CDR3nt: TGTGCCAGCAGCGTAGGGTTGGGACAGCCAAATCAGCCCCAGCATTTT
d_gene: NA; abundance: many; v_gene: TRBV29-1; j_gene: TRBJ1-1; CDR3aa: CSVASQSVSEAFF; CDR3nt: TGCAGCGTTGCTTCGCAGAGTGTTAGTGAAGCTTTCTTT
d_gene: NA; abundance: NA; v_gene: TRBV6-2/TRBV6-3; j_gene: TRBJ2-7; CDR3aa: CASRSGFSYEQYF; CDR3nt: TGTGCCAGCAGATCAGGTTTCTCCTACGAGCAGTACTTC
d_gene: TRBD2; abundance: many; v_gene: TRBV12-3/TRBV12-4; j_gene: TRBJ2-5; CDR3aa: CASSFPSGGIQETQYF; CDR3nt: TGTGCCAGCAGTTTCCCTAGCGGGGGGATACAAGAGACCCAGTACTTC
d_gene: TRBD2; abundance: few; v_gene: TRBV5-1; j_gene: TRBJ2-1; CDR3aa: CASSLRTSGSGDEQFF; CDR3nt: TGCGCCAGCAGCTTGAGGACTAGCGGGAGTGGGGATGAGCAGTTCTTC
d_gene: NA; abundance: many; v_gene: TRBV28; j_gene: TRBJ1-3; CDR3aa: CASSRRGDGSGNTIYF; CDR3nt: TGTGCCAGCAGTCGGAGGGGAGATGGCTCTGGAAACACCATATATTTT
d_gene: NA; abundance: many; v_gene: TRBV6-5; j_gene: TRBJ1-2; CDR3aa: CASKRGALDGYTF; CDR3nt: TGTGCCAGCAAGCGGGGGGCCTTGGATGGCTACACCTTC
d_gene: NA; abundance: few; v_gene: TRBV2; j_gene: TRBJ1-2; CDR3aa: CASSEALGEIYGYTF; CDR3nt: TGTGCCAGCAGTGAAGCGCTTGGGGAAATCTATGGCTACACCTTC
d_gene: NA; abundance: many; v_gene: TRBV11-3; j_gene: TRBJ1-1; CDR3aa: CASSAGSRTEAFF; CDR3nt: TGTGCCAGCAGCGCAGGGTCGCGGACTGAAGCTTTCTTT
d_gene: TRBD2; abundance: many; v_gene: TRBV6-4; j_gene: TRBJ2-1; CDR3aa: CASRALAASYNEQFF; CDR3nt: TGTGCCAGCAGGGCACTAGCGGCGTCCTACAATGAGCAGTTCTTC
d_gene: NA; abundance: few; v_gene: TRBV29-1; j_gene: TRBJ1-2; CDR3aa: CSVPRGDGYTF; CDR3nt: TGCAGCGTTCCTCGGGGGGATGGCTACACCTTC
d_gene: NA; abundance: NA; v_gene: TRBV5-1; j_gene: TRBJ1-2; CDR3aa: CASNNIFGANYGYTF; CDR3nt: TGCGCCAGCAACAATATCTTCGGAGCTAACTATGGCTACACCTTC
d_gene: NA; abundance: NA; v_gene: TRBV11-2; j_gene: TRBJ2-2; CDR3aa: CASSLSIGGGGELFF; CDR3nt: TGTGCCAGCAGCCTCTCTATAGGGGGTGGAGGGGAGCTGTTTTTT
d_gene: TRBD1; abundance: NA; v_gene: TRBV28; j_gene: TRBJ1-5; CDR3aa: CASSVPGQGMVGNQPQHF; CDR3nt: TGTGCCAGCAGCGTCCCGGGACAGGGGATGGTGGGCAATCAGCCCCAGCATTTT
d_gene: NA; abundance: few; v_gene: TRBV6-1; j_gene: TRBJ2-7; CDR3aa: CASSEDSRVDEQYF; CDR3nt: TGTGCCAGCAGTGAAGATAGCAGGGTAGACGAGCAGTACTTC
d_gene: NA; abundance: many; v_gene: TRBV24-1; j_gene: TRBJ1-5; CDR3aa: CATQGTGGNQPQHF; CDR3nt: TGTGCCACCCAAGGGACGGGGGGCAATCAGCCCCAGCATTTT
d_gene: NA; abundance: many; v_gene: TRBV10-3; j_gene: TRBJ1-5; CDR3aa: CATGQDSYQPQHF; CDR3nt: TGTGCCACCGGGCAGGATTCCTATCAGCCCCAGCATTTT